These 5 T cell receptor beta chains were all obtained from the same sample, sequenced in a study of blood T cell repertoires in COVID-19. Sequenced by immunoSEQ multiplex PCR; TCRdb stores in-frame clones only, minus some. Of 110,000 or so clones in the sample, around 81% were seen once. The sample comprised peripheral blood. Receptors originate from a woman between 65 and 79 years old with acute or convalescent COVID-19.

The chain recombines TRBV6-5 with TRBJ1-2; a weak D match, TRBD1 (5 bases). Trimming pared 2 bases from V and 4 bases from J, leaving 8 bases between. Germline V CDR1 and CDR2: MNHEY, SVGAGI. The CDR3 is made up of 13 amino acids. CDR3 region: CASSYGQSYGYTF. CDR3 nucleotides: TGTGCCAGCAGTTACGGACAAAGCTATGGCTACACCTTC.

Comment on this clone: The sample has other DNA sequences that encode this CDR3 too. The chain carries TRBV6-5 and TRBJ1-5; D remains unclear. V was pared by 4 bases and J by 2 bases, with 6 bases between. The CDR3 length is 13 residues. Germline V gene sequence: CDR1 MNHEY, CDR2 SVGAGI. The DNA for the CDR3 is TGTGCCAGCAGTTCCACACGCAATCAGCCCCAGCATTTT. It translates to CASSSTRNQPQHF.

CDR3 loop: CSVGAGGGADTQYF. Here the CDR3 DNA reads TGCAGCGTTGGGGCCGGGGGTGGCGCAGATACGCAGTATTTT. V and J are TRBV29-1 and TRBJ2-3, with a possible D match to TRBD2 (6 bases). Germline CDR1 is SQVTM and CDR2 is ANQGSEA. The CDR3 covers 14 residues. The V end lost 4 bases, the J end lost 4 bases, and 15 bases lay between the germline ends.

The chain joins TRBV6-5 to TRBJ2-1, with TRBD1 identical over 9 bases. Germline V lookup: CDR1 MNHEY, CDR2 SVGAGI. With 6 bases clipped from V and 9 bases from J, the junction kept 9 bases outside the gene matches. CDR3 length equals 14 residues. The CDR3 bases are TGTGCCAGCAGGAACAGGGGGCGACTAGGTGAGCAGTTCTTC. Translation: CASRNRGRLGEQFF.

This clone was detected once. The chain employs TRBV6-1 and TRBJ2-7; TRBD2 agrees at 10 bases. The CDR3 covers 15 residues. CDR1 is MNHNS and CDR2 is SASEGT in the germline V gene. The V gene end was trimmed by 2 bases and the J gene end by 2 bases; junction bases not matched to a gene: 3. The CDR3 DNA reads TGTGCCAGCAGTGAAAGACTAGCGGGTCCCTACGAGCAGTACTTC. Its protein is CASSERLAGPYEQYF.